This paragraph reports one T cell receptor (beta chain). The TCR cDNA carried a universal primer site and UMIs from 5'RACE template switching. One entry per CDR3 protein results from TCRdb running MiXCR on the 5' RACE reads. The sample records fewer than 150,000 distinct CDR3 sequences, about 7.2% being singletons. This specimen comes from a study of T cells after yellow fever vaccination. Study background: Fractions of limited cellularity were prepared by means of SMART-Seq v4 Ultra Low Input.

V lost 6 bases to trimming and J lost 3 bases, with 17 bases between them. The CDR3 has 15 residues. The J gene is TRBJ1-1, the V gene TRBV12-3 or TRBV12-4; D unclear. The material sequenced was CD4+ T cells sorted from PBMCs, taken approximately 47 days after the first yellow fever vaccination. The TCR was taken from a man between 18 and 29 years old who received the YFV17D yellow fever vaccine. CDR3 region: CASRNTIGLHTEAFF. The CDR3 DNA reads TGTGCCAGCAGGAATACGATCGGCCTGCACACTGAAGCTTTCTTT.